The T cell receptor beta chain described here comes from a study of blood T cell repertoires in COVID-19. On the study more broadly: Material from acute and convalescent COVID-19 was sourced from the United States, Italy and Spain. T cells, B-cell-depleted T cells, or PBMCs provided the cDNA or gDNA that served as material.

Study processing details: Nucleated cell number was recorded as an estimate derived from reference gene primer amplification. The protocol was immunoSEQ multiplex PCR, while the TCRdb copy is restricted to in-frame clones and leaves out a portion. Clone size and the V and J calls come from that table; the DNA yielded D and trimming. Here the sample spans roughly 180,000 clones, about 85% being singletons. Sequences were obtained from peripheral blood. This receptor was obtained from a man aged 70 or older with active or convalescent COVID-19.

CDR3 nucleotides: TGCAGCGGGGCCTGGGACACTGAAGCTTTCTTT. As protein: CSGAWDTEAFF. This chain connects TRBV29-1 to TRBJ1-1, with unresolved D. The V end lost 7 bases, the J end lost 3 bases, and 9 bases lay between the germline ends. The CDR3 extends over 11 amino acids. Germline V CDR1 and CDR2: SQVTM, ANQGSEA.